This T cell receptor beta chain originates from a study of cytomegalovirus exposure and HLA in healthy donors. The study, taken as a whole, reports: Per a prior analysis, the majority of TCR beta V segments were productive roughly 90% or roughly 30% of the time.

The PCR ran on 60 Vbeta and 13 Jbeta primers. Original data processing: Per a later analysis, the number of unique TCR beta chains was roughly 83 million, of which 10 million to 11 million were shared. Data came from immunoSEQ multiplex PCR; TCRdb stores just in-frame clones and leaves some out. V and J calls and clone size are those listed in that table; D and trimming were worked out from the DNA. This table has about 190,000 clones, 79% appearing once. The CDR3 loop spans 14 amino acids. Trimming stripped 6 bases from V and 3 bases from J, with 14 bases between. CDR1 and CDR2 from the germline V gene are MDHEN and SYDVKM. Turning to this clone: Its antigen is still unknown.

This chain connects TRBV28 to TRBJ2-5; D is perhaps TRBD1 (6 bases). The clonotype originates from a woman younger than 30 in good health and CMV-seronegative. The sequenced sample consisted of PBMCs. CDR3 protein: CASSSTGMEETQYF. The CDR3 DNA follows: TGTGCCAGCAGCTCAACAGGGATGGAAGAGACCCAGTACTTC.